This TCR beta chain stems from a study of T cell responses to AZD1222 COVID-19 vaccine. Study outcomes and limitations: Two doses of AZD1222 preceded a rise in Spike-specific TCR breadth and depth. Donors, mostly white British, included more females; clonal diversity was possibly underestimated. The study identified only five or six AZD1222 recipients as seropositive at baseline.

Here immunoSEQ multiplex PCR was the method, and the copy in TCRdb shows in-frame clones only, minus some. The table records 99,000 or so clones, roughly 82% of them present only once. About this clone itself: Its specificity is not known.

Trimming took off 8 bases at V and 7 bases at J, with 15 bases between the two ends. The CDR3 length is 14 residues. Germline-derived CDR1 and CDR2 are MNHEY and SMNVEV (reference sequence). Sequenced material: peripheral blood, taken on day 0 of AZD1222 vaccination. The clonotype comes from an adult in good health. This sequence joins TRBV27 and TRBJ1-6; D remains unclear. CDR3 region: CASRPQLGNSPLHF. The CDR3 region has the DNA TGTGCCAGCCGCCCGCAATTGGGCAATTCACCCCTCCACTTT.